This T cell receptor beta chain appears in the sequencing data of a study of CD8 T cells in ankylosing spondylitis. This clonotype was picked up many times. What it binds is unknown. Study observations and caveats: Disease-linked clones were found to be CD8+ and relatively rare in peripheral blood.

MiXCR, applied by TCRdb to the 5' RACE reads, yields one record per CDR3 protein. The sample includes 200,000 or so distinct CDR3 sequences, around 13% of them seen just once. V shed 1 base and J 10 bases; nucleotides not matched to a gene: 13. The CDR3 is made up of 17 amino acids. Germline V gives CDR1 DFQATT, CDR2 SNEGSKA (reference sequence). This sequence joins TRBV20-1 and TRBJ2-1; 13 bases agree with TRBD2. This receptor was taken from a female donor with ankylosing spondylitis or in good health (not recorded which). Sequencing was performed on blood, either unsorted or a sorted T cell fraction (not recorded which). The CDR3 region is CSARAPMLGLAGVEQFF. The DNA for the CDR3 is TGCAGTGCTAGAGCCCCCATGTTAGGACTAGCGGGAGTAGAGCAGTTCTTC.